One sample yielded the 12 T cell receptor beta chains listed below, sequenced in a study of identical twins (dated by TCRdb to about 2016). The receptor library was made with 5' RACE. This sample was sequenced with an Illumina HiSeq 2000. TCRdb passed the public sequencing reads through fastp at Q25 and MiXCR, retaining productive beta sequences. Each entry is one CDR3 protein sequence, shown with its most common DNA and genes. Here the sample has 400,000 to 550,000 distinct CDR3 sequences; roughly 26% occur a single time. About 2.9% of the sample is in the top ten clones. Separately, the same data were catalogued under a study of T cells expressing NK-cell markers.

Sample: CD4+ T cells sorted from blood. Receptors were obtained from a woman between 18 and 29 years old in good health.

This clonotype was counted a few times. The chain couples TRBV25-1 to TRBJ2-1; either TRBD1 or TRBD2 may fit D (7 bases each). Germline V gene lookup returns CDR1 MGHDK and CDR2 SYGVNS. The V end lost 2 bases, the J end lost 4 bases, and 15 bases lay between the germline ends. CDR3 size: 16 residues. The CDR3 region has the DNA TGTGCCAGCAGTGAACCTGGGAGGGGGCGATACAATGAGCAGTTCTTC. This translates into CASSEPGRGRYNEQFF.

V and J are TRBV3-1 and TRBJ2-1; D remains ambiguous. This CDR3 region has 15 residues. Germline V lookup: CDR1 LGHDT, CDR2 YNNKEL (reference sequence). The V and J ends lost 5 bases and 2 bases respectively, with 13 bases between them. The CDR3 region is CASSFSPRAYNEQFF. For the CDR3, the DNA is TGTGCCAGCAGCTTCTCACCCCGGGCCTACAATGAGCAGTTCTTC.

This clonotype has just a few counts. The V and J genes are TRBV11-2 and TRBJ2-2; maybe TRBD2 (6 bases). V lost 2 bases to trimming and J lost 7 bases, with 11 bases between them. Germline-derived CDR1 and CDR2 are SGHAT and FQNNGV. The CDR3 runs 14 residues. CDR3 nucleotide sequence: TGTGCCAGCAGCTTACGGAGGGAGAACGGGGAGCTGTTTTTT. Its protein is CASSLRRENGELFF.

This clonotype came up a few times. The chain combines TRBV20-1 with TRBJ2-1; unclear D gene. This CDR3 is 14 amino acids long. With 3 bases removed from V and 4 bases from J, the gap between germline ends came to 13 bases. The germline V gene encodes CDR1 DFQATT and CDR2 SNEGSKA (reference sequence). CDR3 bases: TGCAGTGCTAGCGGCGACGCTTTGTACAATGAGCAGTTCTTC. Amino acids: CSASGDALYNEQFF.

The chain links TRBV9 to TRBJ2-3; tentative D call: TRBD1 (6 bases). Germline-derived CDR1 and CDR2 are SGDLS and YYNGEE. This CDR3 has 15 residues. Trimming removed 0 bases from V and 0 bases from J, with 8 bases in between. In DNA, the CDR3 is TGTGCCAGCAGCGTAGTTGGACAGAGCACAGATACGCAGTATTTT. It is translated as CASSVVGQSTDTQYF.

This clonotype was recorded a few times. The CDR3 nucleotides read TGTGCCAGCACTAGGCTAGCGGAACGACAAGAGACCCAGTACTTC. Translation gives CASTRLAERQETQYF. The V call is TRBV7-6, the J call TRBJ2-5; 7 nucleotides line up with TRBD2. The CDR3 runs to 15 residues. The germline V gene encodes CDR1 SGHVS and CDR2 FNYEAQ. Unmatched junction bases numbered 10, after V lost 7 bases and J lost 2 bases.

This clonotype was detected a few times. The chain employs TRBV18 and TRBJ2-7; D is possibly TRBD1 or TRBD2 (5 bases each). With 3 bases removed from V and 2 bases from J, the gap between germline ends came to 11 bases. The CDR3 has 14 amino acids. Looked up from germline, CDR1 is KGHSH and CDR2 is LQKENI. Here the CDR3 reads CASSPGTPPYEQYF. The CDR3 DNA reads TGTGCCAGCTCACCCGGGACGCCTCCCTACGAGCAGTACTTC.

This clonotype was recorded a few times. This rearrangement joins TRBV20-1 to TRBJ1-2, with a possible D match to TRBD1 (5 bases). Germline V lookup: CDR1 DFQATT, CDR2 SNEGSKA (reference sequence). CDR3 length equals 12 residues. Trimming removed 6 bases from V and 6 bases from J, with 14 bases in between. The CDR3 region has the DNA TGCAGTGCCACTCCTGGGGGAAATGGCTACACCTTC. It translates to CSATPGGNGYTF.

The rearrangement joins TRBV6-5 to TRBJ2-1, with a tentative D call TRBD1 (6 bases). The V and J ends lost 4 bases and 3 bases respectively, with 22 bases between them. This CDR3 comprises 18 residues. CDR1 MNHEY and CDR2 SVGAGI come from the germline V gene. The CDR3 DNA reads TGTGCCAGCAGTTCCCAAAGACGGTATGCAGGGGTCTACAATGAGCAGTTCTTC. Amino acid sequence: CASSSQRRYAGVYNEQFF.

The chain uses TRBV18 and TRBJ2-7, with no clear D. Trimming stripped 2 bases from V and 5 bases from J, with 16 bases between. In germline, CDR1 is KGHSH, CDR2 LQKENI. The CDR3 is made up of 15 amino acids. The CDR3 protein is CASSPANGRNHEQYF. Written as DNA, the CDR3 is TGTGCCAGCTCACCAGCGAACGGCCGAAATCACGAGCAGTACTTC.

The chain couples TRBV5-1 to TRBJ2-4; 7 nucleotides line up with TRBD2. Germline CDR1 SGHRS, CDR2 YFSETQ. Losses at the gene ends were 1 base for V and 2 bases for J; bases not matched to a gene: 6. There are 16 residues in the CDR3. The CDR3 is CASSLWGGISKNIQYF. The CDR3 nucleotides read TGCGCCAGCAGCTTGTGGGGAGGGATCTCCAAAAACATTCAGTACTTC.

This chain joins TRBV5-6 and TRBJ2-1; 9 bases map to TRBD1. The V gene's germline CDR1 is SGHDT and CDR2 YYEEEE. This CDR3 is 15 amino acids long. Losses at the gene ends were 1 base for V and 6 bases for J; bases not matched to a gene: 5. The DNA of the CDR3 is TGTGCCAGCAGCTTGTTCGGACAGGGGATCAATGAGCAGTTCTTC. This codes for CASSLFGQGINEQFF.